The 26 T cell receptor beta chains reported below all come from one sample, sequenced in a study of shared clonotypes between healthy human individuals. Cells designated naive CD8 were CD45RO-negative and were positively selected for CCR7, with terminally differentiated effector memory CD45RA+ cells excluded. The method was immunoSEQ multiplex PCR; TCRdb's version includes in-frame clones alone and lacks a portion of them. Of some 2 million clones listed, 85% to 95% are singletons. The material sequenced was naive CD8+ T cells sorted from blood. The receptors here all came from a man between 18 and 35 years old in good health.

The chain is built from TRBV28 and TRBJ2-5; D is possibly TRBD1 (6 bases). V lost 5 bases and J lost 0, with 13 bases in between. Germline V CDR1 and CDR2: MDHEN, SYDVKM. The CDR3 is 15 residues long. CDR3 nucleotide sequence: TGTGCCAGCAGTCCCCGGACAGCGTACCAAGAGACCCAGTACTTC. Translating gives CASSPRTAYQETQYF. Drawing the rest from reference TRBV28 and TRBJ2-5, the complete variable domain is DVKVTQSSRYLVKRTGEKVFLECVQDMDHENMFWYRQDPGLGLRLIYFSYDVKMKEKGDIPEGYSVSREKKERFSLILESASTNQTSMYLCASSPRTAYQETQYFGPGTRLLVL.

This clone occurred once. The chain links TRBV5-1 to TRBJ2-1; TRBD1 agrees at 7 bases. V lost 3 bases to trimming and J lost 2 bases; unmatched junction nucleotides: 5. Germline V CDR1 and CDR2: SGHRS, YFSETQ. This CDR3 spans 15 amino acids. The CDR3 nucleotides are TGCGCCAGCAGCTCGGTTGGGACAGCCTACAATGAGCAGTTCTTC. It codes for CASSSVGTAYNEQFF.

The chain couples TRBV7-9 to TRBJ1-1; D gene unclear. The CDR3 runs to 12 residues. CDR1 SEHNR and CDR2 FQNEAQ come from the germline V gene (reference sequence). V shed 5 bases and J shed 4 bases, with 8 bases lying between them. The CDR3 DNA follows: TGTGCCAGCAGCCCGGTGAGCACTGAAGCTTTCTTT. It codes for CASSPVSTEAFF.

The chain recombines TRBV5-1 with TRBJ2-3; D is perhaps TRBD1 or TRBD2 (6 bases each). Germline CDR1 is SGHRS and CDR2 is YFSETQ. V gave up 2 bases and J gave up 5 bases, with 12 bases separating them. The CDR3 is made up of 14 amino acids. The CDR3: CASSFWGAGDTQYF. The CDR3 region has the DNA TGCGCCAGCAGCTTCTGGGGGGCGGGAGATACGCAGTATTTT.

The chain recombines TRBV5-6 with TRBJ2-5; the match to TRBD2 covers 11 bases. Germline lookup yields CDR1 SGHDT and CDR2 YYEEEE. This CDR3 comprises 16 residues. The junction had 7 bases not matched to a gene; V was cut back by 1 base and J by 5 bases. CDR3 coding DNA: TGTGCCAGCAGCTTGTTTATAGCGGGAGGGTTGGAGACCCAGTACTTC. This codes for CASSLFIAGGLETQYF.

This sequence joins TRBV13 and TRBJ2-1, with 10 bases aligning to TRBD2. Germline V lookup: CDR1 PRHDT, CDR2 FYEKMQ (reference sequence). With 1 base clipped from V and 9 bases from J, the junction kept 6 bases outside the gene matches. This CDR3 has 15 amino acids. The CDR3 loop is CASSLVLAGEGEQFF. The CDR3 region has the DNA TGTGCCAGCAGCTTAGTGCTAGCGGGAGAGGGTGAGCAGTTCTTC.

This CDR3 reads CASSSGTPTGELFF. DNA for the CDR3: TGTGCCAGCAGCAGCGGGACTCCCACCGGGGAGCTGTTTTTT. J is TRBJ2-2 and V is TRBV13; 7 nucleotides match TRBD2. Losses at the gene ends were 5 bases for V and 4 bases for J; bases not matched to a gene: 4. This CDR3 is built from 14 residues. Per the germline V gene, CDR1 is PRHDT and CDR2 is FYEKMQ (reference sequence).

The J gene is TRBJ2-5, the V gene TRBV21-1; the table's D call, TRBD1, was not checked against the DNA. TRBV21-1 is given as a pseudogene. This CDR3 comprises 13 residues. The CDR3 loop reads CASSKLGPRTQYF. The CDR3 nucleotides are TGTGCCAGCAGCAAATTGGGCCCCCGGACCCAGTACTTC.

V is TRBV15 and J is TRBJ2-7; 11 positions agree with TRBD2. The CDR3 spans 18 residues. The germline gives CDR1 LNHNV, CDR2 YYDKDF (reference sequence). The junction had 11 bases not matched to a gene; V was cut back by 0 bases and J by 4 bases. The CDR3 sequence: CATSREGLTSGTSYEQYF. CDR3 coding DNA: TGTGCCACCAGCAGAGAGGGGCTGACTAGCGGGACATCGTACGAGCAGTACTTC. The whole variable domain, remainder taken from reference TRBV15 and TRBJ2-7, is DAMVIQNPRYQVTQFGKPVTLSCSQTLNHNVMYWYQQKSSQAPKLLFHYYDKDFNNEADTPDNFQSRRPNTSFCFLDIRSPGLGDTAMYLCATSREGLTSGTSYEQYFGPGTRLTVT.

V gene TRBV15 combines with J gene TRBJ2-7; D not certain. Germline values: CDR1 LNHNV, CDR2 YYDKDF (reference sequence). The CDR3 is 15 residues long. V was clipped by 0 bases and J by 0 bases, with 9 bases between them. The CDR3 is CATSRDFSSSYEQYF. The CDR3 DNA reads TGTGCCACCAGCAGAGATTTTAGCTCCTCCTACGAGCAGTACTTC.

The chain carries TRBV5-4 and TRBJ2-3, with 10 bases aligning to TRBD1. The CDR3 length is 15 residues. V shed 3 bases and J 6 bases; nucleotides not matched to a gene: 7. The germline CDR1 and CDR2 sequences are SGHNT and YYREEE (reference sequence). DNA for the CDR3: TGTGCCAGCAGCTCGGGACAGGGGACAGCTGATACGCAGTATTTT. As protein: CASSSGQGTADTQYF.

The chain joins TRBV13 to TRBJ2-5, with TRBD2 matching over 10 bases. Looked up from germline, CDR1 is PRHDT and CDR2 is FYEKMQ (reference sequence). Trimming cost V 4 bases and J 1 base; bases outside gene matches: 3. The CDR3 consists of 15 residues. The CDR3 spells CASSYQRGGQETQYF. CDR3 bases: TGTGCCAGCAGCTATCAGCGGGGGGGCCAAGAGACCCAGTACTTC.

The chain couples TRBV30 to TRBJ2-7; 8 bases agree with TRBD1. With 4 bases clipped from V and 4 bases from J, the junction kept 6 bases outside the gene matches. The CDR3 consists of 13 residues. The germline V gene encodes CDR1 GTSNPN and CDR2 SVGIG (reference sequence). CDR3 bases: TGTGCCTGGAAATGGACAGGGCTATACGAGCAGTACTTC. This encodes CAWKWTGLYEQYF.

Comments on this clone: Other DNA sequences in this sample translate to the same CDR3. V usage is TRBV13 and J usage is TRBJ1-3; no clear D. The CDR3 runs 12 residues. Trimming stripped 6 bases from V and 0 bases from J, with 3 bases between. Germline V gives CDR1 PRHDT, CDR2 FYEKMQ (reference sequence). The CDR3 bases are TGTGCCAGCAGTTACTCTGGAAACACCATATATTTT. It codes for CASSYSGNTIYF.

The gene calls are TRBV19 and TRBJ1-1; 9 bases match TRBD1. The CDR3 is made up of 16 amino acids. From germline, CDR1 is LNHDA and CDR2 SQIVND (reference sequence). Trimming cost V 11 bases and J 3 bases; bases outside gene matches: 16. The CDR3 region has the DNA TGTGCCGTATCGCGACAGGGGGAGGGGGTTGACACTGAAGCTTTCTTT. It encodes CAVSRQGEGVDTEAFF.

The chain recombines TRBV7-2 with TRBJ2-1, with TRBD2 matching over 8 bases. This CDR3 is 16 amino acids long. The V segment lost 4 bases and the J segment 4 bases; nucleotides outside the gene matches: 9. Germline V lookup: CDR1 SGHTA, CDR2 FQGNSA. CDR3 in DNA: TGTGCCAGCAGCTCATCACCGGGACTAGATTACAATGAGCAGTTCTTC. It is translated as CASSSSPGLDYNEQFF.

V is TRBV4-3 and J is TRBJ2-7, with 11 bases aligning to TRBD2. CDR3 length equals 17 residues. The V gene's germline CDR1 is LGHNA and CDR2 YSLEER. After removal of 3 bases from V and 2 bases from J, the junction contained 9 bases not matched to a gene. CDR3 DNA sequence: TGCGCCAGCAGCCAGGACCTAGCGGGAGGCACCCCCTACGAGCAGTACTTC. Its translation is CASSQDLAGGTPYEQYF.

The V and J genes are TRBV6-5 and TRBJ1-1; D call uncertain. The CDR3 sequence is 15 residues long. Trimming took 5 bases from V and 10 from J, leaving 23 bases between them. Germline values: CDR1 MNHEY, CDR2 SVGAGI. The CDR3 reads CASSQLVGDSWVAFF. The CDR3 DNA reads TGTGCCAGCAGTCAACTGGTTGGGGATTCCTGGGTAGCTTTCTTT.

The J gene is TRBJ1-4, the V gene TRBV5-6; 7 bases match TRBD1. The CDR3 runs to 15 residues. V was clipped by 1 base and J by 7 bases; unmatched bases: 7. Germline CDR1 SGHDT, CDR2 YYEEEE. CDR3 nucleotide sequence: TGTGCCAGCAGCTTGCAGGGGGAATTTTCTGAAAAACTGTTTTTT. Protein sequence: CASSLQGEFSEKLFF. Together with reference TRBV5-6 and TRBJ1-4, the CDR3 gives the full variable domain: DAGVTQSPTHLIKTRGQQVTLRCSPKSGHDTVSWYQQALGQGPQFIFQYYEEEERQRGNFPDRFSGHQFPNYSSELNVNALLLGDSALYLCASSLQGEFSEKLFFGSGTQLSVL.

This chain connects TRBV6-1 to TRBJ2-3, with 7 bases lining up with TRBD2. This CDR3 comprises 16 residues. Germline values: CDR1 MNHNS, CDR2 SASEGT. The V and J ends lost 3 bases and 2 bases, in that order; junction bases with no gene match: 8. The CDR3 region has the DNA TGTGCCAGCAGTGATAGGAGCGGGACCCTCACAGATACGCAGTATTTT. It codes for CASSDRSGTLTDTQYF.

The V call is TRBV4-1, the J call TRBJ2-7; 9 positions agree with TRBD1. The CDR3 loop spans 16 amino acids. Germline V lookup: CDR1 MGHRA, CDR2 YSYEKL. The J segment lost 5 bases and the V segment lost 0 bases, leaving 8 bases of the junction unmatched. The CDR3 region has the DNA TGCGCCAGCAGCCAAGAGTTAGGGACAGGGCTTGACGAGCAGTACTTC. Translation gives CASSQELGTGLDEQYF.

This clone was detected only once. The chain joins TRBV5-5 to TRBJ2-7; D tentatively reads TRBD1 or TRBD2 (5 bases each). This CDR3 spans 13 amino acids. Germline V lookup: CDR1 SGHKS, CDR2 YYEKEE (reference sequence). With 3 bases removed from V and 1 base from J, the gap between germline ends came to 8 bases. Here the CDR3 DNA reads TGTGCCAGCAGCTGGGACCAATCCTACGAGCAGTACTTC. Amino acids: CASSWDQSYEQYF.

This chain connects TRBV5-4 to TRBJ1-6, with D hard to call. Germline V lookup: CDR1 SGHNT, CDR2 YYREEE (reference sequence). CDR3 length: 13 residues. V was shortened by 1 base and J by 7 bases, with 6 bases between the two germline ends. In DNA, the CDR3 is TGTGCCAGCAGCTTGTCGGGGAATTCACCCCTCCACTTT. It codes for CASSLSGNSPLHF. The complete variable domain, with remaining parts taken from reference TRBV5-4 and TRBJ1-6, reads ETGVTQSPTHLIKTRGQQVTLRCSSQSGHNTVSWYQQALGQGPQFIFQYYREEENGRGNFPPRFSGLQFPNYSSELNVNALELDDSALYLCASSLSGNSPLHFGNGTRLTVT.

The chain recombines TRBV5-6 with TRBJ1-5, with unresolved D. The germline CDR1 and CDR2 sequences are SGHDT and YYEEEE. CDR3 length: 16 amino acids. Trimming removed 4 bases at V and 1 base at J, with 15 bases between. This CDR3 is CASSPSWVKSNQPQHF. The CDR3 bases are TGTGCCAGCAGCCCCTCTTGGGTCAAAAGCAATCAGCCCCAGCATTTT.

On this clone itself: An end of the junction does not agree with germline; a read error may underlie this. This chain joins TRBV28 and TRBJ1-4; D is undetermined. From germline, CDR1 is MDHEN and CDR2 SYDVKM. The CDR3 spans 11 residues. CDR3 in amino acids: CASKGRLSLLF. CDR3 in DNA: TGTGCCAGCAAAGGCAGACTGTCGCTCCTTTTT.

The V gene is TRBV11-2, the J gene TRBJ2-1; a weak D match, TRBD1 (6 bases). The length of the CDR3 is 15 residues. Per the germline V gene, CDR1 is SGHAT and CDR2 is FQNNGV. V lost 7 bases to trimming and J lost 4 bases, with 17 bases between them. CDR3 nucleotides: TGTGCCAGCACGGGGTTCGGGACACCTTACAATGAGCAGTTCTTC. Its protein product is CASTGFGTPYNEQFF. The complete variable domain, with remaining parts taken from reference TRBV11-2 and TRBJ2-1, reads EAGVAQSPRYKIIEKRQSVAFWCNPISGHATLYWYQQILGQGPKLLIQFQNNGVVDDSQLPKDRFSAERLKGVDSTLKIQPAKLEDSAVYLCASTGFGTPYNEQFFGPGTRLTVL.